This T cell receptor (beta chain) was documented in a study of graft-versus-host responses after intestinal transplantation. About the research overall: Every recipient had anti-thymocyte globulin induction and approximately 3 years of tacrolimus plus steroids.

CDR3 length: 16 amino acids. With 4 bases removed from V and 6 bases from J, the gap between germline ends came to 23 bases. CDR1 and CDR2 (germline): SGDLS, YYNGEE. A word on this clone: The target antigen is unknown.

Profiling relied on immunoSEQ multiplex PCR, and the TCRdb table lists in-frame clones only, not all of them. The sample comprises roughly 120,000 clones, approximately 95% of which are singletons, and more than 2.5% rests with the top ten. Study-level points and caveats: GvH clones turned up in recipient marrow; some had shown up first in ileum or blood. Early HvG declines after transplant were associated with peak circulating GvH clone levels.

The sequencing here drew on unstimulated CD8+ T cells sorted from spleen or lymph node cells, taken before intestinal transplant. The chain combines TRBV9 with TRBJ2-7; D possibly corresponds to TRBD2 (5 bases). This sequence originates from a human donor who received an intestinal transplant. The CDR3 coding sequence is TGTGCCAGCAGCTCCTCCCGTGATAGCGTAATGGGCGAGCAGTACTTC. Its translation is CASSSSRDSVMGEQYF.